This T cell receptor (beta chain) was profiled in a study of response to subunit inactivated influenza vaccine. Notes on the study in general: The authors suggested that every seasonal influenza vaccination recruits few new T cells.

The ends lost 8 bases at V and 9 bases at J; junction bases unmatched: 8. CDR1 and CDR2 from the germline V gene are SQVTM and ANQGSEA. CDR3 length: 12 amino acids. This clonotype was counted ten times or more. What it binds is unknown. From the RT-PCR reads, TCRdb called clonotypes with MiXCR, one entry per CDR3 protein. The table shows over 150,000 distinct CDR3 sequences, with 9.2% occurring only once. The chain joins TRBV29-1 to TRBJ2-1, with 9 bases matching TRBD1. This TCR was sampled from a man aged 50-59 years who received an inactivated influenza vaccine. Source: non-naive T cells sorted from PBMCs, taken on the day of vaccination. Written as DNA, the CDR3 is TGCAGCACCCGGACAGGGGTGGCTGAGCAGTTCTTC. This encodes CSTRTGVAEQFF.